These 16 T cell receptor beta chains were sequenced from one sample in a study of T cell responses to AZD1222 COVID-19 vaccine. Some clones are missing from TCRdb's copy, which holds only in-frame ones; the method was immunoSEQ multiplex PCR. The sample has more than 95,000 clones, approximately 86% seen once; the top ten hold 3.3%. The starting material was peripheral blood, obtained 28 days after the second dose of the MenACWY control vaccine. Source of these receptors: an adult who received the MenACWY meningococcal vaccine as a control.

This sequence joins TRBV19 and TRBJ2-1; D remains ambiguous. CDR3 size: 14 residues. CDR1 is LNHDA, CDR2 SQIVND, per germline (reference sequence). The V gene lost 3 bases and the J gene lost 2 bases, with 8 bases spanning the gap. The CDR3 protein is CASSMGIPYNEQFF. Written as DNA, the CDR3 is TGTGCCAGTAGTATGGGGATTCCCTACAATGAGCAGTTCTTC.

The gene calls are TRBV5-1 and TRBJ2-7; TRBD2 matches at 7 bases. Germline trimming cut 3 bases from V and 3 bases from J; bases unmatched to any gene: 3. The CDR3 length is 13 residues. Germline CDR1 SGHRS, CDR2 YFSETQ. CDR3 in DNA: TGCGCCAGCAGCTCCCCGGGGGGCTACGAGCAGTACTTC. It specifies CASSSPGGYEQYF.

The chain links TRBV28 to TRBJ1-2; 9 bases align to TRBD1. The J segment lost 5 bases and the V segment lost 5 bases, leaving 3 bases of the junction unmatched. CDR1 is MDHEN, CDR2 SYDVKM, per germline. This CDR3 region has 13 residues. The CDR3 spells CASSRQGGYGYTF. CDR3 DNA: TGTGCCAGCAGTCGACAGGGGGGGTATGGCTACACCTTC.

V and J are TRBV7-3 and TRBJ1-4; 7 nucleotides line up with TRBD1. Germline CDR1 reads SGHTA; CDR2 reads FQGTGA. J gave up 8 bases and V 5 bases, and 5 bases lay outside the gene matches. The CDR3 has 13 amino acids. The DNA for the CDR3 is TGTGCCAGCAGCCGGACAGGAGGCGAAAAACTGTTTTTT. Translated, it gives CASSRTGGEKLFF.

V gene TRBV7-3 combines with J gene TRBJ2-3; TRBD2 agrees at 8 bases. V gave up 5 bases and J gave up 5 bases; unmatched junction bases: 12. The CDR3 loop spans 16 amino acids. Per the germline V gene, CDR1 is SGHTA and CDR2 is FQGTGA. CDR3 in DNA: TGTGCCAGCAGCCGGTCGTCCGGGGGGGCACAAGATACGCAGTATTTT. It codes for CASSRSSGGAQDTQYF.

The chain carries TRBV24-1 and TRBJ2-2, with D perhaps assigned TRBD1 or TRBD2 (5 bases each). The germline V gene encodes CDR1 KGHDR and CDR2 SFDVKD. The CDR3 extends over 13 amino acids. V was shortened by 6 bases and J by 7 bases, with 11 bases between the two germline ends. The DNA for the CDR3 is TGTGCCACCAGTTGGGACCGCGGCGGGGAGCTGTTTTTT. Protein: CATSWDRGGELFF.

This rearrangement joins TRBV7-6 to TRBJ2-3; 8 bases are shared with TRBD2. CDR3 length: 17 residues. Germline CDR1 reads SGHVS; CDR2 reads FNYEAQ. V shed 1 base, J shed 2 bases, and the junction held 8 bases outside the gene matches. CDR3 coding DNA: TGTGCCAGCAGCTTAGTAGCTAGCGGGTTCTCCACAGATACGCAGTATTTT. Translating gives CASSLVASGFSTDTQYF.

V usage is TRBV27 and J usage is TRBJ1-6; a weak D match, TRBD1 (5 bases). The CDR3 spans 14 residues. The V gene's germline CDR1 is MNHEY and CDR2 SMNVEV (reference sequence). V lost 5 bases to trimming and J lost 11 bases, with 16 bases between them. The CDR3 coding sequence is TGTGCCAGCAGTGCTGCCCAGGGAAGGCCACCCCTCCACTTT. It translates to CASSAAQGRPPLHF.

The chain employs TRBV2 and TRBJ2-2; D might be TRBD2 (7 bases). Germline V lookup: CDR1 SNHLY, CDR2 FYNNEI. This CDR3 is built from 18 residues. V lost 6 bases, J lost 0 bases, and 20 bases lay in between. The CDR3 reads CASRGRSQGGTNTGELFF. Written as DNA, the CDR3 is TGTGCCAGCAGGGGACGCTCACAGGGAGGGACGAACACCGGGGAGCTGTTTTTT.

The rearrangement uses TRBV7-3 and TRBJ2-2; 7 nucleotides align to TRBD1. With V trimmed by 4 bases and J by 7 bases, 3 bases remained unmatched. This CDR3 spans 13 amino acids. Germline V CDR1 and CDR2: SGHTA, FQGTGA. CDR3 nucleotides: TGTGCCAGCAGCTCACAGGGGAACGGGGAGCTGTTTTTT. Protein product: CASSSQGNGELFF.

V gene TRBV27 combines with J gene TRBJ2-1, with D perhaps TRBD1 (6 bases). CDR3 length equals 12 residues. Germline CDR1 reads MNHEY; CDR2 reads SMNVEV (reference sequence). V gave up 6 bases and J gave up 8 bases, with 11 bases separating them. The CDR3 DNA sequence: TGTGCCAGCAGCCCGACAGGTCATGAGCAGTTCTTC. It translates to CASSPTGHEQFF.

V and J are TRBV10-3 and TRBJ2-7; D might be TRBD2 (5 bases). Per germline, CDR1 ENHRY and CDR2 SYGVKD. The CDR3 sequence is 12 residues long. Trimming removed 7 bases from V and 5 bases from J, with 12 bases in between. The CDR3 nucleotides read TGTGCCATCAAAAACCTGGGAGACGAGCAGTACTTC. Translated, it gives CAIKNLGDEQYF.

The CDR3: CASSPRALADTEAFF. CDR3 DNA sequence: TGTGCCAGCAGCCCTAGGGCCCTGGCGGACACTGAAGCTTTCTTT. This rearrangement joins TRBV7-6 to TRBJ1-1; no firm D call. Germline V gene lookup returns CDR1 SGHVS and CDR2 FNYEAQ. CDR3 length: 15 residues. The ends were cut back, 5 bases at V and 3 bases at J, with 16 bases in the middle.

V is TRBV18 and J is TRBJ2-7, with D perhaps matching TRBD1 (8 bases). The germline gives CDR1 KGHSH, CDR2 LQKENI. With 0 bases removed from V and 6 bases from J, the gap between germline ends came to 18 bases. CDR3 length: 16 residues. CDR3 nucleotide sequence: TGTGCCAGCTCACCACCGGGAGGGACAGGAGACCGCGAGCAGTACTTC. Translating it yields CASSPPGGTGDREQYF.

This sequence joins TRBV10-3 and TRBJ1-2; D is undetermined. CDR3 size: 13 residues. CDR1 is ENHRY, CDR2 SYGVKD, per germline. V dropped 6 bases and J dropped 3 bases, with 11 bases sitting between them. The CDR3: CAIRLFGDYGYTF. The CDR3 DNA follows: TGTGCCATCAGGCTCTTTGGAGACTATGGCTACACCTTC.

A word on this clone: Other nucleotide sequences in the sample specify the same CDR3. The rearrangement uses TRBV9 and TRBJ2-5, with 10 bases matching TRBD1. The CDR3 sequence is 16 residues long. V trimming: 0 bases; J trimming: 5 bases; junction bases outside the gene matches: 7. CDR1 and CDR2 (germline): SGDLS, YYNGEE. The CDR3 nucleotides are TGTGCCAGCAGCGTAGGGCCGGGACAGGGGTTGGAGACCCAGTACTTC. It is translated as CASSVGPGQGLETQYF.